A selection of T cell receptor beta chains follows, all from one sample in a study of T cell repertoires in cytomegalovirus infection. MiXCR, applied by TCRdb to the reads, yields one record per CDR3 protein. The sample lists over 450,000 distinct CDR3 sequences, around 11% occurring once. The sample consisted of PBMCs. These receptors originate from a human donor in good health (CMV status not recorded). Some clones in this sample may be carry-over from other donors' samples. Each CDR3 is given with its conserved first and last residue. D genes are given only for firm matches. Clone size is stated in some rows and not others, as once, few, many or a class when expanded.

size,V,J,D,CDR3,DNA
many,TRBV7-9,TRBJ2-5,-,CASSRVTGNQETQYF,TGTGCCAGCAGCCGAGTCACAGGGAACCAAGAGACCCAGTACTTC
-,TRBV13,TRBJ2-1,TRBD2,CASSLSRTRPGGYNEQFF,TGTGCCAGCAGCTTAAGTCGGACTAGACCGGGCGGTTACAATGAGCAGTTCTTC
-,TRBV10-3,TRBJ2-1,-,CAISETSQGHEQFF,TGTGCCATCAGTGAAACATCGCAGGGTCATGAGCAGTTCTTC
many,TRBV7-2,TRBJ2-7,TRBD1,CASSLAAGQGYEQYF,TGTGCCAGCAGCTTAGCGGCGGGACAGGGGTACGAGCAGTACTTC
many,TRBV7-2,TRBJ2-7,TRBD2,CASSETSGSYEQYF,TGTGCCAGCAGTGAGACTAGCGGCTCCTACGAGCAGTACTTC
many,TRBV19,TRBJ1-3,-,CASSIGGGSGNTIYF,TGTGCCAGTAGTATAGGCGGAGGCTCTGGAAACACCATATATTTT
few,TRBV6-2/TRBV6-3,TRBJ1-1,-,CASSYLGGAAAFF,TGTGCCAGCAGTTACTTGGGAGGCGCAGCAGCTTTCTTT
many,TRBV7-2,TRBJ1-4,-,CASSRNPGLTNEKLFF,TGTGCCAGCAGCCGGAACCCGGGACTGACTAATGAAAAACTGTTTTTT
many,TRBV7-3,TRBJ2-3,TRBD2,CASSLGDSGLPDTQYF,TGTGCCAGCAGCTTAGGTGATAGCGGGTTGCCAGATACGCAGTATTTT
-,TRBV29-1,TRBJ2-5,-,CSVERIKETQYF,TGCAGCGTTGAAAGGATTAAAGAGACCCAGTACTTC
-,TRBV19,TRBJ1-1,-,CASISRNTEAFF,TGTGCCAGTATCTCCCGGAACACTGAAGCTTTCTTT
many,TRBV7-8,TRBJ1-6,-,CASSLANGDRNSPLHF,TGTGCCAGCAGCTTAGCAAACGGGGACCGGAATTCACCCCTCCACTTT
many,TRBV6-2/TRBV6-3,TRBJ2-2,-,CASDRTPANTGELFF,TGTGCCAGCGATCGGACACCGGCGAACACCGGGGAGCTGTTTTTT
many,TRBV12-3/TRBV12-4,TRBJ2-4,-,CASSWGVLAKNIQYF,TGTGCCAGCAGTTGGGGCGTGCTAGCCAAAAACATTCAGTACTTC